Sequencing of this TCR beta chain was carried out in a study of post-analysis software for immune sequencing data. Regarding the study as a whole: Five or six TRBV segments (TRBV5-6, TRBV5-1 and TRBV20-1 among them) occurred more frequently in patients than in controls.

This clonotype occurred many times. What it binds is unknown. This CDR3 has 14 amino acids. Germline assignment: CDR1 SGHTA and CDR2 FQGNSA. The V end lost 4 bases, the J end lost 5 bases, and 14 bases lay between the germline ends. The library was made from cDNA and included unique molecular identifiers. The yield from about 1 to 10 million T cells was 500,000 or so cDNA molecules in total. TCRdb ran MiXCR on the PCR reads and lists one entry per CDR3 protein. The sample includes about 200,000 distinct CDR3 sequences, 25% to 30% of them seen just once. The V and J genes are TRBV7-2 and TRBJ2-5; D is perhaps TRBD2 (6 bases). Material: blood. The receptor was isolated from a girl younger than 18 with multiple sclerosis. CDR3 protein: CASSWRGPFETQYF. In DNA form, the CDR3 reads TGTGCCAGCAGCTGGCGGGGACCGTTTGAGACCCAGTACTTC. The full variable domain, rest sourced from reference TRBV7-2 and TRBJ2-5, is GAGVSQSPSNKVTEKGKDVELRCDPISGHTALYWYRQSLGQGLEFLIYFQGNSAPDKSGLPSDRFSAERTGGSVSTLTIQRTQQEDSAVYLCASSWRGPFETQYFGPGTRLLVL.